This note documents a single T cell receptor beta chain sequence. In its sample, this clone was seen a few times. What this receptor recognizes is not known. The record has no base qualities; no much larger clone is one base away. This sample stems from a study of T cells and Merkel cell carcinoma outcomes (TCRdb year 2020). Background for the entire study: The study looked at whether the tumor T-cell repertoire and T-cell density could predict clinical outcome in patients with Merkel cell carcinoma. Here is what the overall study found, with its caveats: Clinical outcomes in Merkel cell carcinoma patients were reported to be predicted by T-cell repertoire features combined with T-cell density.

Samples came from patients with Merkel cell carcinoma. Library preparation used the immunoSEQ multiplex PCR assay. The clones in this table, taken by TCRdb from immuneACCESS, are in-frame only. Not every clone is retained; where verified, under half of the shortfall comes from an unresolved V gene, and the cause of the rest is unknown. The sample table shows some 1,900 clones, and around 73% are seen once. 26% of the sample comes from the top ten. CDR3 length: 16 amino acids, cysteine to phenylalanine. Only the CDR3 portion is preserved as DNA: 48 bases, with reading frame beginning at the first base. Deletion took 4 bases off V and 0 bases off J, with a span of 14 bases between the germline ends. CDR1 and CDR2, per the germline V gene, are KGHSH and LQKENI.

Sequencing was carried out using tumor tissue from Merkel cell carcinoma. The chain couples TRBV18 to TRBJ2-3; TRBD2 could be the D gene, as 7 bases match. This receptor was taken from a human donor with Merkel cell carcinoma. The DNA reads TGTGCCAGCTCACTCAACGCGGGGGCAAGCACAGATACGCAGTATTTT. Its protein reads: CASSLNAGASTDTQYF. The variable domain in full, with residues beyond the CDR3 obtained from the reference TRBV18 and TRBJ2-3 genes, is NAGVMQNPRHLVRRRGQEARLRCSPMKGHSHVYWYRQLPEEGLKFMVYLQKENIIDESGMPKERFSAEFPKEGPSILRIQQVVRGDSAAYFCASSLNAGASTDTQYFGPGTRLTVL.